This record concerns one TCR beta chain sequence. Its antigen is not yet known. No much larger clonotype is one base removed from it; base qualities were not supplied. Libraries were constructed by the immunoSEQ multiplex PCR assay. TCRdb retrieved this table from immuneACCESS and kept in-frame rearrangements only. Not all clones are present; in checked studies, unresolved V genes account for under half, and no reason is known for the remainder. Recorded for this sample are tens of thousands of clones; 89% of them occurred a single time. The top ten clones comprise 1.6% of the sample. These data come from a study of control samples from healthy donors and cancer patients (dated by TCRdb to about 2020). The CDR3 goes from the cysteine to the phenylalanine over 12 residues. Only CDR3 DNA remains: 36 bases, in frame from the first base. V sheds 0 bases and J sheds 10 bases, leaving 9 bases between their ends. CDR1 and CDR2, per the germline V gene, are WSHSY and SAAADI.

The sequenced sample consisted of PBMCs. The sequence derives from a man in his forties or fifties with colorectal cancer. The V gene is TRBV10-2 and the J gene is TRBJ1-1; the D gene cannot be resolved reliably. The CDR3 loop reads CASSESAAAAFF. The base sequence is TGCGCCAGCAGTGAGTCCGCAGCGGCAGCTTTCTTT.